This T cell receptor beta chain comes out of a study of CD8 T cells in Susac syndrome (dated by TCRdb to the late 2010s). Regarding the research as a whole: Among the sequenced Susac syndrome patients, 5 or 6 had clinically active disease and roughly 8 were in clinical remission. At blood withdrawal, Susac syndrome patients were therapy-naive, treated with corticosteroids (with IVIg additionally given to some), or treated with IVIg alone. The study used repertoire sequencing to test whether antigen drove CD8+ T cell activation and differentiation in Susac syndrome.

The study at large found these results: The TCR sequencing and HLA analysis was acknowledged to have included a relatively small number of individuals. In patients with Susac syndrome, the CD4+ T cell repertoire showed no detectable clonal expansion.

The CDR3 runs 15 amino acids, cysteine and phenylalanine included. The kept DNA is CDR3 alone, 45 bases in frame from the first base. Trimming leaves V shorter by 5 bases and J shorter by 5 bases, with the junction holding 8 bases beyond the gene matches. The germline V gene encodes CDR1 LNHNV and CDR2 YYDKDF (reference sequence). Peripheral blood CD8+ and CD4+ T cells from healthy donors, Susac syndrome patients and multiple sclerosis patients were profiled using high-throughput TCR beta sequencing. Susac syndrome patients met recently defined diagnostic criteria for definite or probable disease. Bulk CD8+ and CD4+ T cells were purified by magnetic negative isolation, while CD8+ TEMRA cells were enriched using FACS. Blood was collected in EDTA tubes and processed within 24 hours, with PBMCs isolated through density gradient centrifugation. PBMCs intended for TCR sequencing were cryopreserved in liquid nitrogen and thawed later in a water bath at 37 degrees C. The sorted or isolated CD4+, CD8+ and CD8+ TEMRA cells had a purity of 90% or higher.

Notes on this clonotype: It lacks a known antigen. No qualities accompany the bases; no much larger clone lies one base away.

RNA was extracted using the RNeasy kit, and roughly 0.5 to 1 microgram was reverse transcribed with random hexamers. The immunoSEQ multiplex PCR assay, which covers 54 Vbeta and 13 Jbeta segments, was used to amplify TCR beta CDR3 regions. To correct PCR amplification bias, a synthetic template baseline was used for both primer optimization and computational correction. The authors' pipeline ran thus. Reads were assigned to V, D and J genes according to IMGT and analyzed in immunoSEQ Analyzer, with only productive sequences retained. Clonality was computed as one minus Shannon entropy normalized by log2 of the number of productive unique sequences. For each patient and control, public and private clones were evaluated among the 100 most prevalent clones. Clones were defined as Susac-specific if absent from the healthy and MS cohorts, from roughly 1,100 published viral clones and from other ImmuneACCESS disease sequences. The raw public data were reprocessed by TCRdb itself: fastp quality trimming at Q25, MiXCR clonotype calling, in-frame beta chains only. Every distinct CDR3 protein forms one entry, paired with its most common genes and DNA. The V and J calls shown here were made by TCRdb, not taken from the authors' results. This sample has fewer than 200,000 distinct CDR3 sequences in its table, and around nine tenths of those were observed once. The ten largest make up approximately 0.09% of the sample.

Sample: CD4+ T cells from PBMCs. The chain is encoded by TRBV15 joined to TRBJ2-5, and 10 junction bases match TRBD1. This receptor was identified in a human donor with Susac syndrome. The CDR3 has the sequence CATSPDRGRSETQYF. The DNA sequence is TGTGCCACCAGCCCAGACAGGGGGCGTTCGGAGACCCAGTACTTC.